The 15 T cell receptor beta chains given below trace back to one sample, sequenced in a study of blood T cell repertoires in COVID-19. Using immunoSEQ multiplex PCR, the repertoire was profiled, and TCRdb retains in-frame clones only, with some absent. The data hold more than 100,000 clones, with approximately 80% observed a single time. Sequencing was carried out using peripheral blood. These receptors were collected from a woman in her 70s with acute or convalescent COVID-19.

V and J are TRBV3-1 (or the pseudogene TRBV3-2) and TRBJ1-2, with 7 bases aligning to TRBD1. This CDR3 spans 15 amino acids. Losses at the gene ends were 3 bases for V and 1 base for J; bases not matched to a gene: 5. The germline gives CDR1 LGHDT, CDR2 YNNKEL (reference sequence). The CDR3 region is CASSQGQSFNYGYTF. For the CDR3, the DNA is TGTGCCAGCAGCCAGGGACAGAGCTTTAACTATGGCTACACCTTC.

The chain is built from TRBV3-1 (or the pseudogene TRBV3-2) and TRBJ2-2; 8 positions match TRBD2. Germline V gives CDR1 LGHDT, CDR2 YNNKEL (reference sequence). The CDR3 extends over 21 amino acids. Trimming took 1 base from V and 0 from J; bases not matched to a gene: 16. The CDR3 region is CASSQVRARRGACPNTGELFF. The DNA of the CDR3 is TGTGCCAGCAGCCAAGTTCGGGCTAGGCGGGGGGCCTGTCCGAACACCGGGGAGCTGTTTTTT.

The V and J genes are TRBV30 and TRBJ1-3, with D maybe TRBD1 (6 bases). This CDR3 spans 16 amino acids. CDR1 is GTSNPN, CDR2 SVGIG, per germline (reference sequence). Between the trimmed V and J ends, which lost 4 bases and 2 bases, there was a span of 18 bases. The chain's CDR3 is CAWTLQLDRTGNTIYF. The CDR3, as DNA: TGTGCCTGGACCCTACAATTAGACAGGACTGGAAACACCATATATTTT.

The rearrangement joins TRBV5-1 to TRBJ1-2; tentatively, D is TRBD1 (5 bases). V lost 1 base, J lost 0 bases, and 7 bases lay in between. The CDR3 spans 14 residues. Germline V gene sequence: CDR1 SGHRS, CDR2 YFSETQ. The CDR3 region has the DNA TGCGCCAGCAGCTTGCAGACAGCTAACTATGGCTACACCTTC. Protein product: CASSLQTANYGYTF.

The chain carries TRBV19 and TRBJ1-2; 10 bases line up with TRBD1. J gave up 5 bases and V 5 bases, and 5 bases lay outside the gene matches. CDR1 LNHDA and CDR2 SQIVND come from the germline V gene (reference sequence). CDR3 length equals 14 residues. CDR3 sequence reads: CASSVDRGQYGYTF. DNA of the CDR3: TGTGCCAGTAGTGTCGACAGGGGGCAGTATGGCTACACCTTC.

The genes are TRBV3-1 (or the pseudogene TRBV3-2) and TRBJ2-5; D may be TRBD1 (6 bases). The germline CDR1 and CDR2 sequences are LGHDT and YNNKEL (reference sequence). V gave up 6 bases and J gave up 12 bases, with 23 bases separating them. The length of the CDR3 is 14 residues. The CDR3 sequence: CASSPWTAPDEEYF. The CDR3 nucleotides read TGTGCCAGCAGTCCCTGGACAGCTCCGGATGAAGAGTACTTC.

This chain links TRBV10-3 with TRBJ2-6, with D possibly matching TRBD1 (6 bases). The CDR3 totals 17 residues. Trimming took 7 bases from V and 0 from J, leaving 16 bases between them. Germline loops: CDR1 ENHRY, CDR2 SYGVKD. The CDR3 DNA reads as TGTGCCATCACCTCGGACAGACTTCCCTCTGGGGCCAACGTCCTGACTTTC. Its translation is CAITSDRLPSGANVLTF.

The chain couples TRBV27 to TRBJ2-3, with D hard to call. The CDR3 spans 13 residues. Germline V gives CDR1 MNHEY, CDR2 SMNVEV (reference sequence). V lost 1 base, J lost 6 bases, and 8 bases lay in between. The CDR3 nucleotides read TGTGCCAGCAGTTTATGGCCCTCGGATACGCAGTATTTT. Translation: CASSLWPSDTQYF.

This clone was observed once. J is TRBJ2-3 and V is TRBV5-5; D may be TRBD2 (5 bases). The ends were cut back, 2 bases at V and 4 bases at J, with 14 bases in the middle. There are 15 residues in the CDR3. Germline V gene data show CDR1 as SGHKS and CDR2 as YYEKEE (reference sequence). CDR3 in amino acids: CASSFSGLEADTQYF. The CDR3 nucleotides read TGTGCCAGCAGCTTCTCAGGACTTGAGGCAGATACGCAGTATTTT.

This clone was counted a single time. The rearrangement uses TRBV9 and TRBJ2-1; the match to TRBD2 covers 8 bases. The V gene end was trimmed by 3 bases and the J gene end by 15 bases; junction bases not matched to a gene: 8. This CDR3 is 12 amino acids long. The germline CDR1 and CDR2 sequences are SGDLS and YYNGEE. CDR3 sequence: CASSGSGGPLFF. The DNA of the CDR3 is TGTGCCAGCAGCGGGAGCGGGGGCCCACTGTTCTTC.

This clone has a single count. This chain connects TRBV11-3 to TRBJ1-1, with 11 bases matching TRBD1. CDR1 and CDR2 (germline): SGHNT, YENEEA. Trimming at V came to 10 bases and at J to 4 bases, leaving 8 bases not matched to a gene. The CDR3 has 14 residues. The CDR3 DNA follows: TGTGCCACTCGTACCGGGACAGGGGGCACTGAAGCTTTCTTT. As protein: CATRTGTGGTEAFF.

The genes are TRBV27 and TRBJ1-1; D unresolved. Looked up from germline, CDR1 is MNHEY and CDR2 is SMNVEV (reference sequence). This CDR3 is built from 15 residues. V was trimmed by 6 bases and J by 5 bases, leaving 19 bases between them. CDR3 loop: CASRGGLGGNTEAFF. In nucleotides, the CDR3 is TGTGCCAGCAGAGGAGGGTTGGGTGGGAATACTGAAGCTTTCTTT.

This sequence joins TRBV11-3 and TRBJ1-6, with TRBD1 as a possible D gene (6 bases). Between the trimmed V and J ends, which lost 5 bases and 8 bases, there was a span of 10 bases. The germline V gene encodes CDR1 SGHNT and CDR2 YENEEA. This CDR3 has 13 amino acids. CDR3 protein: CASSQDSYSPLHF. In DNA form, the CDR3 reads TGTGCCAGCAGCCAGGACAGTTATTCACCCCTCCACTTT.

This clone was picked up one time. V usage is TRBV20-1 and J usage is TRBJ1-2; TRBD1 is a possible D gene (6 bases). V was cut by 6 bases and J by 8 bases, with 13 bases left in between. The CDR3 has 11 amino acids. Germline V gene sequence: CDR1 DFQATT, CDR2 SNEGSKA (reference sequence). The DNA for the CDR3 is TGCAGTGCAGAAAAACAGGGCGGCTACACCTTC. Translation: CSAEKQGGYTF.

The rearrangement links TRBV11-3 to TRBJ2-1, with a weak D call TRBD2 (5 bases). Per the germline V gene, CDR1 is SGHNT and CDR2 is YENEEA. Trimming pared 7 bases from V and 6 bases from J, leaving 13 bases between. The length of the CDR3 is 13 residues. DNA for the CDR3: TGTGCCAGCAATGAGGGAGCGAGCAATGAGCAGTTCTTC. Translation gives CASNEGASNEQFF.